This T cell receptor (beta chain) was retrieved from a study of Ad26.COV2.S vaccination and SARS-CoV-2 variants. The sample's treatment: 19 received Ad26.COV2.S at low or high dose, single or two shots; roughly five received placebo; per-sample allocation not given. Sample collection was performed on day 63 after the first vaccine or placebo injection. Generated by immunoSEQ multiplex PCR, the TCRdb table keeps only in-frame clones and is missing some. The table records roughly 700,000 clones, about 90% of them present only once. This CDR3 spans 17 amino acids. CDR1 is MNHEY and CDR2 is SVGEGT in the germline V gene. Trimming cost V 2 bases and J 2 bases; bases outside gene matches: 5.

The chain joins TRBV6-2 or TRBV6-3 to TRBJ2-6, with 8 nucleotides matching TRBD1. The TCR sequence derives from a person between 18 and 65 years old who received the Ad26.COV2.S COVID-19 vaccine or a placebo. The specimen comprised peripheral blood, sampled in a trial of Ad26.COV2.S vaccine versus placebo. The CDR3 nucleotides are TGTGCCAGCAGTTACCCCCGGACAGGGACTGGGGCCAACGTCCTGACTTTC. Translated: CASSYPRTGTGANVLTF.